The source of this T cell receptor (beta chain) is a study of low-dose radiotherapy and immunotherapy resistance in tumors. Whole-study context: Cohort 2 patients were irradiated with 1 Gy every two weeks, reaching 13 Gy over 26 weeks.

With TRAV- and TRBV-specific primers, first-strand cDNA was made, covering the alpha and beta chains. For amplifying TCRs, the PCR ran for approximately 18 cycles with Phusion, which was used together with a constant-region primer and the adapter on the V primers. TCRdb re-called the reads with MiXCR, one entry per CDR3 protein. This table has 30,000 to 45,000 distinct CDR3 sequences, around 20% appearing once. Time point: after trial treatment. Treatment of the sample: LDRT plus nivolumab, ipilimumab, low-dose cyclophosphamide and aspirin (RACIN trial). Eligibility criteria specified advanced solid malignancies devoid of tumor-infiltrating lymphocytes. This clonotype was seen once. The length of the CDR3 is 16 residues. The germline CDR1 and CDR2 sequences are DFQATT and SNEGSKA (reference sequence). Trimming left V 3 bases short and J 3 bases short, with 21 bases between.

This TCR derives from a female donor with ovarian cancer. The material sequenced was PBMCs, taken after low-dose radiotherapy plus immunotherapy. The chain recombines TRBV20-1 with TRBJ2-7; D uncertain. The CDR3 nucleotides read TGCAGTGCTAGCCACCCAACTCGTCTAGTAGACTACGAGCAGTACTTC. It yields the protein CSASHPTRLVDYEQYF.